This T cell receptor (beta chain) was documented in a study of beta chain features in type 1 diabetes (dated by TCRdb to the late 2010s). Study-level background: Mean age, gender distribution, total cell number and subset yield did not differ between patients and healthy donors. In the study, TCRB repertoires of sorted circulating CD4+ T cell subsets from recently diagnosed type 1 diabetes patients were compared with those of matched healthy donors. Regulatory and stem cell-like memory subsets were isolated from only 8 patients and about eight healthy donors, whereas naive and central memory subsets came from all 30 or so donors. A total of 85 million to 140 million sorted cells were examined across all samples, and a strong correlation was observed between cell number per subset and RNA yield.

Regarding this clone: Its antigen is currently not known. One base away there is no much larger clone; base qualities are not given.

From each donor, a single peripheral blood sample of 100 to 150 mL on average was drawn into heparinised tubes. A BD FACSAria II and a panel including CD45RO, CCR7, CD25, CD127, CD95 and CD27 were used to sort naive, central memory, regulatory and stem cell-like memory CD4+ T cells. A purity above 95% was achieved for all sorted populations. PBMCs were separated immediately by Lymphoprep density gradient centrifugation and were stained directly, without being cultured. To minimize batch effects, samples were stained and sorted in pairs, one healthy donor with one patient per experiment. All of the isolated RNA was reverse transcribed with the High Capacity cDNA Reverse Transcription Kit, so expressed TCRB transcripts were sequenced. Deep immunoSEQ sequencing was performed on naive, central memory and regulatory T cell samples, with an average of approximately 4 million total reads per sample. Sorted cells were lysed in RLT buffer and RNA was extracted with DNase-treated RNeasy Micro or Mini kits, depending on cell number. To prevent cross-contamination, every cell subset was processed on its own, while patient and healthy donor samples were processed together. TCRB sequences were amplified from cDNA with the immunoSEQ multiplex PCR, producing 87-bp fragments spanning the CDR3 region. Sequencing of the amplicons was performed on the Illumina HiSeq platform. In the paper's pipeline: PCR bias was computationally corrected using synthetic template baselines, reads within Hamming distance 2 were collapsed, and singletons that could not be merged were discarded. Reads were aligned against IMGT so that V, D and J genes, CDR3 length and insertions or deletions at six rearrangement sites could be assigned. Within each subset, clonotype counts were normalized to the number of sorted cells before true diversity and Gini coefficients were calculated with the tcR R package. The overlap coefficient, calculated on TCRB nucleotide sequences, was used to quantify repertoire sharing. Out-of-frame TCRB sequences from naive cells were analyzed to stand in for the pre-selection repertoire. TCRdb retrieved this table from immuneACCESS and kept in-frame rearrangements only. Not all clones are present; in checked studies, unresolved V genes account for under half, and no reason is known for the remainder. V, J and clone size reflect that table, while D and trimming were determined from the DNA. Recorded for this sample are hundreds of thousands of clones; around an eighth of them occurred a single time. The ten biggest clones cover approximately 0.022% of the sample.

The CDR1 and CDR2 encoded by the germline V gene are SGHAT and FQNNGV. Inclusive of the bounding cysteine and phenylalanine, the CDR3 is 12 residues long. Just CDR3 DNA is preserved here, 36 bases in frame from base 1. V sheds 5 bases and J sheds 7 bases, leaving 9 bases between their ends. Points the paper makes about the study in general: Because cDNA was sequenced instead of genomic DNA, activated cells with high expression could be over-represented, although the groups did not differ in activation or CD3 levels. Patients with type 1 diabetes made fewer insertions and deleted more nucleotides at VDJ recombination sites, implying thymic rearrangement abnormalities. PCR may preferentially amplify shorter templates, but because patient and control samples were amplified and corrected together, any resulting skew would affect both groups equally. In all four CD4+ subsets, TCRB CDR3 length was moderately but significantly shorter in type 1 diabetes patients. Naive, central memory and regulatory TCRB repertoires appeared more similar among patients than among healthy donors. Because small numbers of individuals were included in the HLA sub-analyses, any influence of HLA type on TCRB rearrangement was left unresolved.

The receptor chain draws on TRBV11-2 and TRBJ2-1; TRBD2 is perhaps the D gene, given 6 matching bases. The TCR comes from a man younger than 30 with type 1 diabetes. The specimen sequenced was naive CD4+ T cells from blood. The cell subset or site label corresponds to: true naive CD4+ T cells. The CDR3 protein: CASSISGNEQFF. In nucleotide form, the sequence is TGTGCCAGCAGCATTAGCGGAAATGAGCAGTTCTTC.